These 21 T cell receptor beta chains were all obtained from the same sample, sequenced in a study of cytomegalovirus exposure and HLA in healthy donors. With 60 Vbeta and 13 Jbeta primers, the PCR was carried out. Libraries were prepared by immunoSEQ multiplex PCR; TCRdb keeps only in-frame clonotypes and omits some of them. The repertoire consists of around 120,000 clones, with around 86% occurring once and the leading ten covering 0.6% to 0.7%. Sequenced material: PBMCs. These receptors were taken from a man younger than 35 in good health and CMV-seronegative.

This clone was counted only a few times. This chain uses TRBV27 with TRBJ2-2; D not resolved. CDR3 size: 14 residues. V was pared by 2 bases and J by 2 bases, with 6 bases between. Germline loops: CDR1 MNHEY, CDR2 SMNVEV (reference sequence). For the CDR3, the DNA is TGTGCCAGCAGTTTAGCTATCAACACCGGGGAGCTGTTTTTT. Protein: CASSLAINTGELFF.

The chain is built from TRBV30 and TRBJ1-2, with D unclear. The germline CDR1 and CDR2 sequences are GTSNPN and SVGIG (reference sequence). Trimming stripped 3 bases from V and 4 bases from J, with 9 bases between. The CDR3 has 12 amino acids. This CDR3 reads CAWSSAVYGYTF. For the CDR3, the DNA is TGTGCCTGGAGCTCCGCAGTCTATGGCTACACCTTC.

The chain carries TRBV27 and TRBJ2-7, with a weak D call TRBD1 (6 bases). The germline V and J ends were trimmed by 5 bases and 0 bases, with 14 bases remaining between them. This CDR3 contains 15 residues. Germline assignment: CDR1 MNHEY and CDR2 SMNVEV (reference sequence). CDR3: CASSARGHSSYEQYF. Here the CDR3 DNA reads TGTGCCAGCAGTGCCAGGGGTCATAGCTCCTACGAGCAGTACTTC.

This rearrangement joins TRBV28 to TRBJ1-4; no firm D call. The germline CDR1 and CDR2 sequences are MDHEN and SYDVKM. Trimming took off 5 bases at V and 3 bases at J, with 7 bases between the two ends. The CDR3 has 13 residues. CDR3 region: CASSMRANEKLFF. The CDR3 nucleotides read TGTGCCAGCAGTATGAGGGCTAATGAAAAACTGTTTTTT.

J is TRBJ2-5 and V is TRBV30; a weak D match, TRBD2 (6 bases). The CDR3 spans 14 residues. Germline CDR1 is GTSNPN and CDR2 is SVGIG (reference sequence). The V and J ends lost 4 bases and 4 bases respectively, with 16 bases between them. Here the CDR3 DNA reads TGTGCCTGGAACAAGGGGACTGTTGGAGAGACCCAGTACTTC. It is translated as CAWNKGTVGETQYF.

The V and J genes are TRBV6-5 and TRBJ1-2, with 9 bases lining up with TRBD1. The germline V gene encodes CDR1 MNHEY and CDR2 SVGAGI. Trimming at V came to 4 bases and at J to 6 bases, leaving 9 bases not matched to a gene. CDR3 length equals 15 residues. The CDR3 region is CASSFPNRGLDGYTF. The CDR3 DNA is TGTGCCAGCAGTTTTCCCAACAGGGGGCTGGATGGCTACACCTTC.

As to this clone: Other DNA sequences from this sample encode an identical CDR3 as well. The chain links TRBV9 to TRBJ2-2; D remains ambiguous. The V end lost 0 bases, the J end lost 4 bases, and 7 bases lay between the germline ends. The V gene's germline CDR1 is SGDLS and CDR2 YYNGEE. The CDR3 loop spans 14 amino acids. CDR3: CASSVEPGTGELFF. The CDR3 DNA sequence: TGTGCCAGCAGCGTAGAGCCGGGCACCGGGGAGCTGTTTTTT. Using reference TRBV9 and TRBJ2-2 for the parts outside the CDR3, the full variable domain is DSGVTQTPKHLITATGQRVTLRCSPRSGDLSVYWYQQSLDQGLQFLIQYYNGEERAKGNILERFSAQQFPDLHSELNLSSLELGDSALYFCASSVEPGTGELFFGEGSRLTVL.

V usage is TRBV4-1 and J usage is TRBJ1-2; no reliable D call. Germline V gives CDR1 MGHRA, CDR2 YSYEKL. The V and J ends lost 1 base and 7 bases respectively, with 16 bases between them. The CDR3 is made up of 15 amino acids. The CDR3 sequence: CASSQVLDGPSGYTF. The CDR3 nucleotides read TGCGCCAGCAGCCAAGTCCTAGATGGCCCATCTGGCTACACCTTC.

This rearrangement joins TRBV10-2 to TRBJ2-5; 12 bases are shared with TRBD2. Germline V gene lookup returns CDR1 WSHSY and CDR2 SAAADI. The CDR3 has 15 amino acids. V was clipped by 6 bases and J by 4 bases; unmatched bases: 6. For the CDR3, the DNA is TGCGCCAGCAGAACTAGCGGGGGGACAAGAGAGACCCAGTACTTC. This codes for CASRTSGGTRETQYF.

V usage is TRBV19 and J usage is TRBJ2-5, with D possibly matching TRBD2 (5 bases). V dropped 3 bases and J dropped 4 bases, with 12 bases sitting between them. There are 14 residues in the CDR3. Germline V CDR1 and CDR2: LNHDA, SQIVND (reference sequence). The CDR3, as DNA: TGTGCCAGTAGTATCGGGATTACGGGAGAGACCCAGTACTTC. It encodes CASSIGITGETQYF.

This sequence joins TRBV9 and TRBJ1-1; the D is unclear. This CDR3 has 14 amino acids. Trimming stripped 2 bases from V and 5 bases from J, with 13 bases between. From germline, CDR1 is SGDLS and CDR2 YYNGEE. CDR3 region: CASSVGGPGTEAFF. The CDR3, as DNA: TGTGCCAGCAGCGTTGGCGGGCCGGGGACTGAAGCTTTCTTT.

This chain joins TRBV9 and TRBJ2-7, with TRBD1 as a possible D gene (5 bases). The CDR3 loop spans 14 amino acids. Trimming took off 2 bases at V and 6 bases at J, with 15 bases between the two ends. CDR1 is SGDLS, CDR2 YYNGEE, per germline. In DNA, the CDR3 is TGTGCCAGCAGCGTTGGCGACAGCCGCAGCGAGCAGTACTTC. This translates into CASSVGDSRSEQYF.

In this sample, this clone turned up once. The V call is TRBV30, the J call TRBJ1-3; the D is unclear. V lost 4 bases and J lost 0, with 16 bases in between. The CDR3 spans 16 residues. The germline gives CDR1 GTSNPN, CDR2 SVGIG (reference sequence). Here the CDR3 reads CAWTLSGVDSGNTIYF. The CDR3 coding sequence is TGTGCCTGGACCTTATCCGGGGTCGACTCTGGAAACACCATATATTTT.

V gene TRBV9 combines with J gene TRBJ2-7, with 7 positions matching TRBD2. This CDR3 has 12 amino acids. V dropped 7 bases and J dropped 5; count of bases not matched to a gene: 6. Germline V gene data show CDR1 as SGDLS and CDR2 as YYNGEE. CDR3 sequence (DNA): TGTGCCAGCTCCTCGGGGGGTAACGAGCAGTACTTC. It specifies CASSSGGNEQYF.

The chain employs TRBV18 and TRBJ1-6; 7 bases line up with TRBD1. CDR3 length equals 14 residues. Germline CDR1 and CDR2: KGHSH and LQKENI. J lost 10 bases, V lost 3 bases, and 6 bases had no gene match. The CDR3 sequence is CASSPDRDSSPLHF. In DNA form, the CDR3 reads TGTGCCAGCTCACCCGACAGGGACAGCTCACCCCTCCACTTT.

This clone was recorded a few times. The chain couples TRBV4-3 to TRBJ1-6; D is undetermined. Deletions cut 1 base from V and 7 bases from J, with 8 bases between. The CDR3 is 14 residues long. Germline CDR1 and CDR2: LGHNA and YSLEER. The CDR3 sequence: CASSQARENSPLHF. CDR3 nucleotides: TGCGCCAGCAGCCAAGCCCGGGAGAATTCACCCCTCCACTTT.

The chain joins TRBV7-9 to TRBJ2-3, with 7 nucleotides matching TRBD2. The CDR3 spans 17 residues. V shed 4 bases and J 6 bases; nucleotides not matched to a gene: 16. Germline V CDR1 and CDR2: SEHNR, FQNEAQ (reference sequence). The CDR3 DNA reads as TGTGCCAGCAGCTCCCGAGGAGCTAGCGGTGTCCTGGATACGCAGTATTTT. This sequence encodes CASSSRGASGVLDTQYF.

This clone was observed a handful of times. The chain links TRBV7-2 to TRBJ1-4; no definite D call. Per the germline V gene, CDR1 is SGHTA and CDR2 is FQGNSA. The CDR3 contains 14 residues. V shed 3 bases and J shed 8 bases, with 13 bases lying between them. The CDR3 sequence: CASSFRGGLEKLFF. The CDR3 DNA is TGTGCCAGCAGCTTTAGAGGCGGGTTGGAAAAACTGTTTTTT.

The chain has TRBV4-1 and TRBJ2-7; 14 positions agree with TRBD2. The CDR3 extends over 15 amino acids. The V and J ends lost 1 base and 7 bases, in that order; junction bases with no gene match: 3. Germline V lookup: CDR1 MGHRA, CDR2 YSYEKL. The CDR3 sequence is CASSQGTSGGYEQYF. DNA of the CDR3: TGCGCCAGCAGCCAAGGGACTAGCGGGGGGTATGAGCAGTACTTC.

Details on this clone: Possible read error: a much larger clone is one base away. This sequence joins TRBV30 and TRBJ1-1; D is uncertain. The V and J ends lost 3 bases and 7 bases respectively, with 21 bases between them. The V gene's germline CDR1 is GTSNPN and CDR2 SVGIG (reference sequence). The CDR3 is 15 residues long. Written as DNA, the CDR3 is TGTGCCTGGAGCGGGTCGTTGGAGGTCCGGGGTGAAGCTTTCTTT. Amino acids: CAWSGSLEVRGEAFF. The whole variable domain, filled in from reference TRBV30 and TRBJ1-1, reads SQTIHQWPATLVQPVGSPLSLECTVEGTSNPNLYWYRQAAGRGLQLLFYSVGIGQISSEVPQNLSASRPQDRQFILSSKKLLLSDSGFYLCAWSGSLEVRGEAFFGQGTRLTVV.

This clone has a handful of counts. The chain couples TRBV7-8 to TRBJ1-2; D gene ambiguous. Germline V gene sequence: CDR1 SGHVS, CDR2 FQNEAQ. The CDR3 extends over 15 amino acids. Trimming took off 3 bases at V and 4 bases at J, with 15 bases between the two ends. CDR3 loop: CASSFLRVTVYGYTF. CDR3 in DNA: TGTGCCAGCAGCTTTCTGAGGGTGACTGTCTATGGCTACACCTTC.